The present TCR beta chain was sequenced within a study of shared clonotypes between healthy human individuals. Points on this clone: Its antigen is still unknown.

The CDR3 length is 14 residues. The V gene's germline CDR1 is SGHDN and CDR2 FVKESK. V gave up 2 bases and J gave up 5 bases, with 12 bases separating them. CD45RO-negative, CCR7-positively selected cells formed the naive CD8 fraction, excluding terminally differentiated effector memory CD45RA+ cells. General study results and limits: Sampling involved blood alone; tissue repertoires likely differ.

Measured with immunoSEQ multiplex PCR; TCRdb has only the in-frame clones, and not every one. The table has about 2 million clones, 85% to 95% seen once; the top ten hold 1% to 1.3%. The sample comprised naive CD8+ T cells sorted from blood. The J gene is TRBJ2-5, the V gene TRBV14, with D possibly being TRBD1 (6 bases). The receptor was derived from a young man in good health. The chain's CDR3 is CASSQKTGWETQYF. In DNA form, the CDR3 reads TGTGCCAGCAGCCAAAAGACAGGTTGGGAGACCCAGTACTTC. The full variable domain, completed using reference TRBV14 and TRBJ2-5, is EAGVTQFPSHSVIEKGQTVTLRCDPISGHDNLYWYRRVMGKEIKFLLHFVKESKQDESGMPNNRFLAERTGGTYSTLKVQPAELEDSGVYFCASSQKTGWETQYFGPGTRLLVL.